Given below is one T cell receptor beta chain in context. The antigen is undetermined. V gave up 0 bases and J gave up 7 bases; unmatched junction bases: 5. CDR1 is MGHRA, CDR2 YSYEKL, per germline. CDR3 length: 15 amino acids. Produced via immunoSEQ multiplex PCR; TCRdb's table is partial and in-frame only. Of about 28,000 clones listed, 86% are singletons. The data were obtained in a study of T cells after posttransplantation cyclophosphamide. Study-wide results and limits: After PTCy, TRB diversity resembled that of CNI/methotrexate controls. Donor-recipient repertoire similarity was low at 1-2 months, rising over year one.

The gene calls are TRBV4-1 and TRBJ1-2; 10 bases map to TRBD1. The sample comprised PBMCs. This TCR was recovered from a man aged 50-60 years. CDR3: CASSQDSGTGVGYTF. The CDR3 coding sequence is TGCGCCAGCAGCCAAGATTCAGGGACAGGGGTTGGCTACACCTTC.